The T cell receptor beta chain described here comes from a study of T cell responses to AZD1222 COVID-19 vaccine. TCRdb's table, derived via immunoSEQ multiplex PCR, lists solely in-frame clones and lacks some. The sample holds tens of thousands of clones; roughly nine tenths are singletons and the top ten take over 25%. This clone is a singleton in its sample. V was pared by 3 bases and J by 11 bases, with 26 bases between. This CDR3 region has 17 residues. From germline, CDR1 is SGHDN and CDR2 FVKESK. The sequence was obtained from an adult who received the AZD1222 COVID-19 vaccine. The starting material was peripheral blood, obtained 28 days after the second AZD1222 dose. J is TRBJ2-4 and V is TRBV14; a weak D match, TRBD2 (5 bases). CDR3 region: CASSHTGPLGSWGFQYF. CDR3 nucleotide sequence: TGTGCCAGCAGCCATACCGGGCCCTTGGGGAGTTGGGGATTTCAGTACTTC. Filled out from reference TRBV14 and TRBJ2-4, the complete variable domain reads EAGVTQFPSHSVIEKGQTVTLRCDPISGHDNLYWYRRVMGKEIKFLLHFVKESKQDESGMPNNRFLAERTGGTYSTLKVQPAELEDSGVYFCASSHTGPLGSWGFQYFGAGTRLSVL.